This T cell receptor beta chain was identified in a study of blood T cells in healthy people across ages. Germline CDR1 reads SGHRS; CDR2 reads YFSETQ. The CDR3 loop spans 16 amino acids. Between the trimmed V and J ends, which lost 4 bases and 1 base, there was a span of 16 bases. This clonotype was detected a few times. A J-beta primer mix and a sample-barcoded 5' primer were used in a second PCR of about 6 to 12 cycles. TCRdb itself ran the 5' RACE reads through MiXCR, one entry per CDR3 protein. This repertoire shows approximately 780,000 distinct CDR3 sequences, about 26% found once; its top ten account for under 3%. These data are also associated with another study on T cells of mothers and their children.

The clonotype originates from a boy between 5 and 17 years old in good health. This sequence joins TRBV5-1 and TRBJ2-3, with D perhaps TRBD2 (6 bases). The sample taken for sequencing was blood. CDR3 loop: CASSPGRGAGTDTQYF. For the CDR3, the DNA is TGCGCCAGCAGCCCCGGGAGAGGGGCGGGCACAGATACGCAGTATTTT.